The present entry profiles one T cell receptor beta chain with its context. Its antigen is undetermined. From the 5' RACE reads, TCRdb called clonotypes with MiXCR, one entry per CDR3 protein. The profile covers approximately 40,000 distinct CDR3 sequences, with approximately 28% appearing a single time and about 4% taken by the ten largest. Germline V gene data show CDR1 as DFQATT and CDR2 as SNEGSKA (reference sequence). Trimming took 8 bases from V and 7 from J, leaving 18 bases between them. The CDR3 runs to 13 residues. Regarding the study as a whole: The larger-cohort validation was restricted to a single TCR beta V-J rearrangement rather than whole repertoires.

Source material: tumor-infiltrating memory CD4+ T cells sorted from the breast tumor. Stated subset: memory CD4+ T cells, CD4+CD45RO+CD25-. The source is a female donor with breast cancer. V is TRBV20-1 and J is TRBJ2-1, with no clear D. The CDR3 is CSTVNPRANEQFF. For the CDR3, the DNA is TGCAGTACCGTAAATCCCCGGGCAAATGAGCAGTTCTTC.